The entry below gives a single T cell receptor (beta chain) sequence along with its context. Its recognized antigen is unknown. No base qualities exist here, and no much larger clone lies one base off it. The immunoSEQ multiplex PCR assay was used to generate TCR libraries, with TCR-beta and/or TCR-alpha/delta assays applied to each sample. The amplified TCR libraries were sequenced using the Illumina high-throughput platform. The original pipeline was this. Clustering and dimensionality reduction were performed using pairwise TCRdist distances among GMM-specific receptors from ex vivo sorted or in vitro expanded T cells. Each clinical repertoire was assigned a mean NN-distance score, defined as the average TCRdist to the nearest 10% of tetramer-positive reference sequences. GEM TCR motif frequency was computed as the fraction of unique TCRs matching known GEM sequences by V/J usage and CDR3 length. Linear discriminant analysis with leave-one-out cross-validation, implemented in scikit-learn, was used to classify active tuberculosis. TCRdb holds this immuneACCESS table with in-frame rearrangements only. Some clones are missing; in checked studies, unresolved V genes explain under half, and the rest has no known cause. V and J calls and clone size are as listed in that table; D and trimming were resolved from the DNA. Present in this sample are roughly 7,100 clones, about 95% of which were seen just once. The top ten constitute about 9.9% of the sample.

The entry originates in a study of T cells in tuberculosis listed by TCRdb under 2018. For context, the study as a whole: In the study, CD1B tetramers and high-throughput TCR immunosequencing were combined to characterize T cells specific for the mycobacterial lipid antigen glucose monomycolate (GMM). In a South African clinical cohort, IGRA-negative adolescents, IGRA-positive adolescents with latent tuberculosis and adults with active tuberculosis were compared, with roughly 10 people in each group. PBMC from active tuberculosis patients were archived either before standard anti-tuberculosis treatment began or within 7 days of its start.

The active tuberculosis patients were newly diagnosed, HIV-seronegative South African adults aged 18 years or older. Confirmation of active tuberculosis was obtained by positive sputum smear microscopy and/or positive M. tuberculosis culture. Immunosequencing of unsorted cryopreserved PBMC covered, on average, around 96,000 T cells per clinical donor. What the work shows at the level of the full study, not this receptor alone: Clinical samples were selected based on which cryopreserved specimens were available, and the active tuberculosis cases were adults whereas the controls were adolescents. An accuracy of 87% (AUROC around 0.87) was reached by a classifier using the diverse GMM-specific repertoire, compared with around 68% accuracy when GEM motif frequencies were used. Active tuberculosis TCR-alpha repertoires showed smaller mean NN-distances to GMM-specific TCRs than IGRA-negative controls, suggesting clonal expansion of these TCRs. The smaller NN-distances were partly driven by shorter CDR3-alpha lengths in active tuberculosis patients, and the difference for TCR-beta did not reach statistical significance.

The sample consisted of PBMCs. The TCR comes from an adult with tuberculosis.

The nucleotide sequence is TGCGCCAGCAGCTTGGCCAGGCTCCAAGAGACCCAGTACTTC. Its translation is CASSLARLQETQYF. The sequence is built from TRBV5-1 and TRBJ2-5; confidence is insufficient to name the D gene. CDR1 and CDR2, looked up from the germline V gene, are SGHRS and YFSETQ. V is cut by 0 bases and J by 1 base, and the space between the germline ends is 7 bases. The CDR3, from cysteine to phenylalanine, totals 14 residues. The CDR3 DNA has 42 bases and is translated from base 1. With all but the CDR3 taken from the reference TRBV5-1 and TRBJ2-5 genes, the full variable domain is: KAGVTQTPRYLIKTRGQQVTLSCSPISGHRSVSWYQQTPGQGLQFLFEYFSETQRNKGNFPGRFSGRQFSNSRSEMNVSTLELGDSALYLCASSLARLQETQYFGPGTRLLVL.